Included here is one TCR beta chain sequence, with context. The data were taken from a study of blood T cell repertoires in COVID-19. Study background: The United States, Italy and Spain were the sources of the acute and convalescent COVID-19 samples. Sources were T cells, B-cell-depleted T cells, or PBMCs; the material itself was cDNA or gDNA.

Study processing details: For nucleated cells, counts were estimated from reference gene primer amplification. The method was immunoSEQ multiplex PCR; TCRdb's version includes in-frame clones alone and lacks a portion of them. From that table come the V and J calls and clone size; the DNA was used to work out D and trimming. The data hold roughly 260,000 clones, with roughly 90% observed a single time. The CDR3 sequence is 15 residues long. Germline assignment: CDR1 GTSNPN and CDR2 SVGIG (reference sequence). The V and J ends lost 1 base and 9 bases respectively, with 19 bases between them. The sequence derives from a woman between 45 and 65 years old who had recovered from COVID-19. The chain couples TRBV30 to TRBJ2-1, with D perhaps TRBD1 (5 bases). The sequencing input was peripheral blood. This chain's CDR3 is CAWSAPSRVWFEQFF. The CDR3, as DNA: TGTGCCTGGAGTGCTCCCTCCAGGGTGTGGTTTGAGCAGTTCTTC.